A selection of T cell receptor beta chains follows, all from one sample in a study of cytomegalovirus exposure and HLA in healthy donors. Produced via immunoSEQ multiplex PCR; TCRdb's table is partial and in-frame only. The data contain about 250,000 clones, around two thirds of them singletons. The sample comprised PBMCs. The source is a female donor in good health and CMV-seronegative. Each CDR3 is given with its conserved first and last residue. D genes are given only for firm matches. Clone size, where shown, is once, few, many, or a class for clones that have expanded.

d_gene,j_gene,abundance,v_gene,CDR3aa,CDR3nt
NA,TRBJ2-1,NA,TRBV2,CASSEVSGLISHNEQFF,TGTGCCAGCAGTGAAGTAAGTGGGCTAATATCCCACAATGAGCAGTTCTTC
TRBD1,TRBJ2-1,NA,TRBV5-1,CASSSIQGASYNEQFF,TGCGCCAGCAGCTCCATACAGGGGGCATCCTACAATGAGCAGTTCTTC
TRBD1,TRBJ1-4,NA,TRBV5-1,CASSSSLDRSYAKLFF,TGCGCCAGCAGCTCAAGTCTGGACAGGTCGTACGCAAAACTGTTTTTT
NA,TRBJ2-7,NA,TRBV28,CASSGSITGIPYEQYF,TGTGCCAGCAGTGGCTCCATTACAGGGATTCCATACGAGCAGTACTTC
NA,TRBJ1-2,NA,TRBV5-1,CASSLGTGGEYGYTF,TGCGCCAGCAGCTTGGGCACAGGAGGGGAGTATGGCTACACCTTC
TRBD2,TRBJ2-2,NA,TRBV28,CASSIGGTSGMYGELFF,TGTGCCAGCAGTATCGGGGGGACTAGCGGGATGTACGGGGAGCTGTTTTTT
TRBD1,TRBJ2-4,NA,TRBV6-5,CASRAGTVQNIQYF,TGTGCCAGCAGGGCCGGGACAGTACAAAACATTCAGTACTTC
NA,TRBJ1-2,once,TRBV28,CASSPRRTPLGYTF,TGTGCCAGCAGCCCTCGGCGGACTCCTCTAGGCTACACCTTC
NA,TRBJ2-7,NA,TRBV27,CASSLYQGSYEQYF,TGTGCCAGCAGTTTATACCAGGGCTCCTACGAGCAGTACTTC
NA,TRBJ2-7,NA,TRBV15,CATSSGAGAYEQYF,TGTGCCACCAGCAGTGGGGCAGGGGCCTACGAGCAGTACTTC
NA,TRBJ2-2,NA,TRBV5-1,CASSLDWTNTGELFF,TGCGCCAGCAGCTTGGATTGGACTAACACCGGGGAGCTGTTTTTT
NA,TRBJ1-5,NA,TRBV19,CASSIDRTRSTNQPQHF,TGTGCCAGTAGTATAGATCGAACACGGAGTACCAATCAGCCCCAGCATTTT
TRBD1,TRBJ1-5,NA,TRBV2,CASSRTDRAMDQPQHF,TGTGCCAGCAGCAGAACGGACAGGGCTATGGATCAGCCCCAGCATTTT
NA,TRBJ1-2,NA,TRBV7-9,CSSSPKSGYGYTF,TGTTCCAGCAGCCCAAAGAGCGGGTATGGCTACACCTTC
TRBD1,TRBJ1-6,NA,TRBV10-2,CASSEWGQGGSPLHF,TGCGCCAGCAGTGAGTGGGGACAGGGCGGTTCACCCCTCCACTTT
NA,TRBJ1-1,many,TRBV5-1,CASRLRPDEAFF,TGCGCCAGCAGACTGAGGCCAGACGAGGCTTTCTTT
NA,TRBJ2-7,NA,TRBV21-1,CASSFPGTGVSLQYF,TGTGCCAGCAGCTTTCCCGGGACAGGGGTCTCCCTTCAGTACTTC
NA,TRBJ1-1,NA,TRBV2,CATRTTEAFF,TGTGCCACCCGCACAACTGAAGCTTTCTTT
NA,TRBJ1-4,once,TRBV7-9,CASSLDRVSEKLFF,TGTGCCAGCAGCTTAGACCGGGTTAGTGAAAAACTGTTTTTT
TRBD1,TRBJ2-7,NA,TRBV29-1,CSVPTGGEGQYF,TGCAGCGTCCCAACAGGGGGAGAAGGGCAGTACTTC
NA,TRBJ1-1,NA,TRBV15,CATSRDPSPDTEAFF,TGTGCCACCAGCAGAGATCCATCACCGGACACTGAAGCTTTCTTT
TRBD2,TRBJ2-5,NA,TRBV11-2,CASSRTILAGAQETQYF,TGTGCCAGCAGCCGCACCATATTAGCGGGAGCCCAAGAGACCCAGTACTTC
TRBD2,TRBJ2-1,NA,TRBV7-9,CASSPLAGLYNEQFF,TGTGCCAGCAGCCCATTAGCGGGATTATACAATGAGCAGTTCTTC
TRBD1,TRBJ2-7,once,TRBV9,CASSAQQGARYEQYF,TGTGCCAGCAGCGCCCAACAGGGGGCCAGGTACGAGCAGTACTTC
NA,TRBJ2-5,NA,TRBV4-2,CASSGLTKETQYF,TGTGCCAGCAGCGGACTAACCAAAGAGACCCAGTACTTC
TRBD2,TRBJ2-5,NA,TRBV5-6,CASSLDRGSYQETQYF,TGTGCCAGCAGCTTGGATCGCGGGAGTTACCAGGAGACCCAGTACTTC
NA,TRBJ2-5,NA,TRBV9,CASSSVPTILETQYF,TGTGCCAGCAGTTCAGTTCCCACTATTCTCGAGACCCAGTACTTC
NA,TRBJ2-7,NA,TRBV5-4,CASSQDLSYYSEQYF,TGTGCCAGCAGCCAAGATCTCAGTTACTACTCCGAGCAGTACTTC
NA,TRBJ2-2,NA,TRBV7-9,CASSLTRQIGELFF,TGTGCCAGCAGCTTAACCCGCCAGATAGGGGAGCTGTTTTTT
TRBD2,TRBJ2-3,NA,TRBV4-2,CASSLPGLAVSDTQYF,TGTGCCAGCAGCCTACCGGGACTAGCGGTTTCCGATACGCAGTATTTT
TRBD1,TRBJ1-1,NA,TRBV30,CAWSTGASTEAFF,TGTGCCTGGAGTACAGGGGCGAGCACTGAAGCTTTCTTT
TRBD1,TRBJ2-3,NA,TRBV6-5,CASRGTGTDTQYF,TGTGCCAGCAGGGGGACAGGCACAGATACGCAGTATTTT
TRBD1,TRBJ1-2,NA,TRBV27,CASTKSGQGDYGYTF,TGTGCCAGCACCAAATCGGGACAGGGTGACTATGGCTACACCTTC
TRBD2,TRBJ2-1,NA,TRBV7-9,CASSQALAGDSDEQFF,TGTGCCAGCAGTCAAGCCCTAGCGGGAGATTCGGATGAGCAGTTCTTC